Shown below are 9 T cell receptor beta chains from a single sample sequenced in a study of CD8 T cells in Susac syndrome. An input of about 0.45 to 1 ug of RNA was subjected to reverse transcription using random hexamers. TCRdb reanalysed the immunoSEQ multiplex PCR reads using MiXCR and keeps one entry per CDR3 protein. The sample has approximately 150,000 distinct CDR3 sequences, roughly 95% seen once; the top ten hold about 0.076%. The sample taken for sequencing was CD4+ T cells from PBMCs. These receptors originate from a human donor in good health.

This sequence joins TRBV9 and TRBJ2-7, with 7 positions matching TRBD2. CDR1 and CDR2 (germline): SGDLS, YYNGEE. The CDR3 spans 15 residues. The V segment lost 0 bases and the J segment 3 bases; nucleotides outside the gene matches: 6. The CDR3 sequence: CASSVEAGVDYEQYF. The CDR3 DNA reads as TGTGCCAGCAGCGTAGAGGCGGGAGTGGACTACGAGCAGTACTTC. Full variable domain (missing parts from reference TRBV9 and TRBJ2-7): DSGVTQTPKHLITATGQRVTLRCSPRSGDLSVYWYQQSLDQGLQFLIQYYNGEERAKGNILERFSAQQFPDLHSELNLSSLELGDSALYFCASSVEAGVDYEQYFGPGTRLTVT.

The genes are TRBV5-1 and TRBJ2-3; D not certain. CDR1 and CDR2 (germline): SGHRS, YFSETQ. The CDR3 runs to 13 residues. V lost 2 bases to trimming and J lost 4 bases, with 8 bases between them. CDR3 loop: CASSFQAPDTQYF. CDR3 nucleotide sequence: TGCGCCAGCAGCTTCCAGGCTCCAGATACGCAGTATTTT.

This chain uses TRBV5-4 with TRBJ1-2, with D hard to call. Looked up from germline, CDR1 is SGHNT and CDR2 is YYREEE (reference sequence). Trimming took off 0 bases at V and 6 bases at J, with 15 bases between the two ends. The CDR3 extends over 15 amino acids. The CDR3 DNA follows: TGTGCCAGCAGCTTGGGGGCAGCGGCTCCGAATGGCTACACCTTC. Translating gives CASSLGAAAPNGYTF.

The chain combines TRBV18 with TRBJ1-1; tentatively, D is TRBD1 (5 bases). The length of the CDR3 is 13 residues. The V end lost 4 bases, the J end lost 3 bases, and 9 bases lay between the germline ends. CDR1 is KGHSH and CDR2 is LQKENI in the germline V gene. CDR3 DNA: TGTGCCAGCTCACTCCGGGACGACACTGAAGCTTTCTTT. Protein: CASSLRDDTEAFF.

The chain links TRBV5-4 to TRBJ2-3, with TRBD2 matching over 11 bases. J gave up 5 bases and V 4 bases, and 12 bases lay outside the gene matches. The CDR3 totals 17 residues. Germline lookup yields CDR1 SGHNT and CDR2 YYREEE (reference sequence). As DNA, the CDR3 is TGTGCCAGCAGCCTTCTCGGACTAGCGGGTATAGGAGATACGCAGTATTTT. Its protein is CASSLLGLAGIGDTQYF.

This rearrangement joins TRBV25-1 to TRBJ2-1; 13 bases fit TRBD2. CDR1 and CDR2 (germline): MGHDK, SYGVNS. V was pared by 7 bases and J by 1 base, with 13 bases of the junction left unmatched. The CDR3 is 19 amino acids. In nucleotides, the CDR3 is TGTGCCAGCATAGAGTCGGGACTAGCGGGGAAGTCTTCCTACAATGAGCAGTTCTTC. This sequence encodes CASIESGLAGKSSYNEQFF.

The genes are TRBV6-5 and TRBJ2-2; D possibly matches TRBD1 or TRBD2 (5 bases each). Germline V CDR1 and CDR2: MNHEY, SVGAGI. The CDR3 is 14 amino acids. V dropped 7 bases and J dropped 5 bases, with 14 bases sitting between them. In DNA form, the CDR3 reads TGTGCCAGCATCCAGGGTGGGGGAACCGGGGAGCTGTTTTTT. It yields the protein CASIQGGGTGELFF.

This clonotype was seen just once. The chain employs TRBV3-1 and TRBJ2-2, with D tentatively TRBD2 (6 bases). Deletions cut 1 base from V and 5 bases from J, with 8 bases between. This CDR3 has 14 amino acids. Germline values: CDR1 LGHDT, CDR2 YNNKEL (reference sequence). As DNA, the CDR3 is TGTGCCAGCAGCCAAGGCGGGGCTACCGGGGAGCTGTTTTTT. Translation: CASSQGGATGELFF.

This sequence joins TRBV6-7 and TRBJ2-1; D might be TRBD1 (5 bases). TRBV6-7 is given ORF status, its function remaining uncertain. The CDR3 has 15 amino acids. V lost 5 bases, J lost 4 bases, and 15 bases lay in between. CDR3 DNA: TGTGCCAGCAGTAGAACACTCGGACAATACAATGAGCAGTTCTTC. Translation: CASSRTLGQYNEQFF.